The source of this T cell receptor beta chain is a study of T-cell memory formation after mild COVID-19. TCRdb recomputed calls from the 5' RACE reads with MiXCR, one row per CDR3 protein. The sample lists some 310,000 distinct CDR3 sequences, 20% to 25% occurring once. Germline lookup yields CDR1 LGHNA and CDR2 YSLEER. The V end was cut by 0 bases, the J end by 5 bases, with 15 bases between. The CDR3 is made up of 16 amino acids. This chain joins TRBV4-3 and TRBJ2-3, with D perhaps TRBD2 (6 bases). Material for sequencing was PBMCs or a T cell subset sorted from them (not recorded which). This clonotype originated in a young man who had mild COVID-19 (a few samples of this study predate the infection). Cell type and time point are not known. The CDR3 nucleotides read TGCGCCAGCAGCCAAGAAGGGATTCTGGAGGGAGATACGCAGTATTTT. It yields the protein CASSQEGILEGDTQYF.